This T cell receptor beta chain derives from a study of blood T cell repertoires in COVID-19. Some clones are missing from TCRdb's copy, which holds only in-frame ones; the method was immunoSEQ multiplex PCR. Seen here are 250,000 to 300,000 clones, roughly nine tenths observed once, and the top ten hold around 2.2%. V was clipped by 5 bases and J by 1 base, with 12 bases between them. Germline V gene sequence: CDR1 SGHDT, CDR2 YYEEEE. The CDR3 is 14 amino acids. The V and J genes are TRBV5-6 and TRBJ1-2, with D possibly being TRBD1 (6 bases). Sequencing was done on a sample of peripheral blood. This sequence was found in a woman younger than 45 with COVID-19, enrolled during active disease. The CDR3 here is CASSPLRGNYGYTF. The CDR3 nucleotides read TGTGCCAGCAGTCCCCTCAGGGGTAACTATGGCTACACCTTC.